This is a list of T cell receptor beta chains from one sample in a study of OX40 agonist ivuxolimab in advanced cancers. Clones were sequenced by immunoSEQ multiplex PCR, and TCRdb holds only the in-frame ones, with some missing. The sample has about 33,000 clones, roughly 90% seen once; the top ten hold around 4%. The specimen was CD4+ or CD8+ T cells sorted from blood, collected in a trial of the OX40 agonist ivuxolimab. These receptors all come from an adult with an advanced solid tumor such as melanoma, head and neck, liver or kidney cancer. Both conserved end residues are part of each CDR3. The D gene is left open where the match is weak. Rows give clone size only sometimes, using once, few, many, or a class for an expanded clone.

>TRBV7-6|-|TRBJ2-1|-
TGTGCCAGCAGCTCTATGACAGGTTTTAATGAGCAGTTCTTC
CASSSMTGFNEQFF
>TRBV6-1|-|TRBJ2-6|-
TGTGCCAGCAGTCAAGGACAAACTAGCTCTGGGGCCAACGTCCTGACTTTC
CASSQGQTSSGANVLTF
>TRBV11-1|-|TRBJ2-1|TRBD1
TGTGCCAGCAGCCCGGACAGGGGCGAGCAGTTCTTC
CASSPDRGEQFF
>TRBV5-1|-|TRBJ1-3|TRBD1
TGCGCCAGCAGCTTGGCCGGCAGGACAGGGAGAAACACCATATATTTT
CASSLAGRTGRNTIYF
>TRBV19|-|TRBJ1-5|-
TGTGCCAGTAAACAGGGAAAGGTGAGCAATCAGCCCCAGCATTTT
CASKQGKVSNQPQHF
>TRBV12-5|-|TRBJ2-2|TRBD2
TGTGCTAGTGGCCCCGGACTAGCGGGGGATAACGCCGGGGAGCTGTTTTTT
CASGPGLAGDNAGELFF
>TRBV7-9|-|TRBJ2-3|-
TGTGCCAGCAGCGATAGGCTAACAGGGTTCACAGATACGCAGTATTTT
CASSDRLTGFTDTQYF
>TRBV7-3|-|TRBJ2-1|TRBD1
TGTGCCAGCAGCTTGACAGGGGGACTTCCCTACAATGAGCAGTTCTTC
CASSLTGGLPYNEQFF
>TRBV18|once|TRBJ2-7|TRBD1
TGTGCCAGCTCGGGATTGACAGGGGCGACCTACGAGCAGTACTTC
CASSGLTGATYEQYF
>TRBV7-2|-|TRBJ2-7|-
TGTGCCAGCAGCTTAGCGAGAAGGATGGCGGGCGAGCAGTACTTC
CASSLARRMAGEQYF
>TRBV15|-|TRBJ2-3|-
TGTGCCACCAGAGGGGGGGGCTTCACAGATACGCAGTATTTT
CATRGGGFTDTQYF
>TRBV5-4|-|TRBJ1-2|-
TGTGCCAGCAGCTTGGTAGCTGGGGGGTCGGGGTATGGCTACACCTTC
CASSLVAGGSGYGYTF
>TRBV6-4|once|TRBJ2-3|-
TGTGCCAGCAGTGGGGCCCTCACAGATACGCAGTATTTT
CASSGALTDTQYF
>TRBV5-4|-|TRBJ1-2|-
TGTGCCAGCCAGGGCGATAACTATGGCTACACCTTC
CASQGDNYGYTF
>TRBV19|-|TRBJ2-3|TRBD2
TGTGCCAGTAGCCTACTAGCGGGAGGTACCACAGATACGCAGTATTTT
CASSLLAGGTTDTQYF
>TRBV28|once|TRBJ1-4|-
TGTGCCAGCAGTCCAACGACAGTTGGCGGAAAACTGTTTTTT
CASSPTTVGGKLFF
>TRBV5-4|-|TRBJ1-1|-
TGTGCCAGCAGCTTGGGACAGTATTCCACTGAAGCTTTCTTT
CASSLGQYSTEAFF
>TRBV7-9|-|TRBJ2-7|-
TGTGCCAGCAGCTTTTACAGCTCCCACGAGCAGTACTTC
CASSFYSSHEQYF
>TRBV19|-|TRBJ1-6|-
TGTGCCAGTACCACAGGGCCAGGGAGCTCCTATAATTCACCCCTCCACTTT
CASTTGPGSSYNSPLHF